This TCR beta chain derives from a study of blood T cell repertoires in COVID-19. Authors' data handling: Amplification of reference gene primers was used by the study to estimate nucleated cell counts. TCRdb's copy holds only in-frame clones and misses some; the assay was immunoSEQ multiplex PCR. V and J calls and clone size follow that table, whereas D and trimming were derived from the DNA. This sample has 150,000 to 200,000 clones, with 84% found just once. Per germline, CDR1 SGHVS and CDR2 FNYEAQ. Germline trimming cut 5 bases from V and 2 bases from J; bases unmatched to any gene: 7. The CDR3 has 16 residues.

The rearrangement uses TRBV7-6 and TRBJ1-5; 9 bases are a match to TRBD1. This clonotype was obtained from a man younger than 45 with active or convalescent COVID-19. Material: peripheral blood. The CDR3 spells CASSQGQGIGNQPQHF. The CDR3 DNA reads as TGTGCCAGCAGCCAGGGACAGGGTATCGGCAATCAGCCCCAGCATTTT.